This TCR beta chain appears in the sequencing data of a study of blood T cell repertoires in COVID-19 (dated by TCRdb to about 2020). General notes on the study: Samples covering the acute and convalescent phases of COVID-19 were provided by collaborators in the United States, Italy and Spain. Samples were obtained from the ongoing ImmuneRACE study (first 160 participants) and from 1,254 subjects provided by 6 global collaborators. The material from the prospective study consisted of cDNA or gDNA derived from T cells, B-cell-depleted T cells, or PBMCs. Sample metadata almost always included a de-identified subject ID, COVID-19 status, age in years and sex. Subjects who had been exposed to COVID-19, were actively infected with it, or had recovered from it provided the deeply sampled blood TCRbeta repertoires that made up the dataset. Where HLA class I and class II types were available, the types were taken from metadata supplied by the sample provider, not from assay-based typing. The repertoires were released in a freely available public database intended as a resource for research on the immune response to SARS-CoV-2. The investigation overall reported the following: How much clinical and demographic metadata was included differed by source and by participant, and the metadata was provided uncurated.

Note on this clone: What this receptor recognizes is not known. Base-call qualities are not available, and no considerably larger clone is one nucleotide away.

The germline V gene yields SGHRS for CDR1 and YFSETQ for CDR2. The CDR3 covers 15 residues, taking in both the cysteine and the phenylalanine. Only the CDR3 part of the read is kept: 45 bases, read in frame from the first base. Trimming removed 3 bases from V and 7 bases from J; the gene matches leave 5 bases unexplained. The collaborating institutions used their own protocols to collect whole blood in K2EDTA tubes. For TCRbeta analysis, collaborators shipped samples in one of three forms: frozen whole blood, isolated PBMCs, or DNA extracted from either of those sample types. TCRbeta CDR3 regions were amplified from genomic DNA by means of the immunoSEQ Assay, a bias-controlled multiplex PCR. The source study handled its data this way. Nucleated cell counts per sample were estimated from amplification of reference gene primers within the assay. Sequence reads were collapsed and filtered to measure the absolute abundance of every unique TCRbeta CDR3 rearrangement. For each sample, productive Simpson clonality was calculated as the square root of Simpson's diversity index over productive rearrangements. TCRdb retrieved this table from immuneACCESS and kept in-frame rearrangements only. Not all clones are present; in checked studies, unresolved V genes account for under half, and no reason is known for the remainder. V and J calls and clone size are those listed in that table; D and trimming were worked out from the DNA. The sample data list 55,000 to 75,000 clones, and 70% to 80% of these were observed just once. The top ten clones comprise roughly a fifth of the sample.

In this chain, TRBV5-1 is recombined with TRBJ1-4, with TRBD1 identical over 11 junction bases. This sequence originates from an older man with active or convalescent COVID-19. Sequenced: peripheral blood. The nucleotide sequence reads as follows: TGCGCCAGCAGCTCCACCGGGACAGGGGGTGAAAAACTGTTTTTT. Its protein is CASSSTGTGGEKLFF.